One and the same sample provided the 6 T cell receptor beta chains below, sequenced in a study of blood T cells in healthy people across ages (dated by TCRdb to between 2014 and 2017). Libraries were constructed by 5' RACE. The reads were generated on an Illumina HiSeq 2500. The second PCR ran for about 6 to 11 cycles and used a J-beta primer mix along with a sample-barcoded 5' primer. The public reads were quality trimmed at Q25 with fastp and then assembled into clones with MiXCR by TCRdb, keeping productive beta chains. All rows with the same CDR3 protein become a single entry with the most common DNA and genes. The sample has 1.5 million to 1.8 million distinct CDR3 sequences on record, approximately 43% of them singletons. The ten largest account for approximately 4% of the sample. Sequencing was carried out using blood. Receptor source: a woman younger than 35 in good health.

The chain uses TRBV6-6 and TRBJ2-3; D may be TRBD2 (5 bases). Trimming stripped 7 bases from V and 1 base from J, with 18 bases between. Germline V CDR1 and CDR2: MNHNY, SVGAGI (reference sequence). CDR3 length: 16 amino acids. This CDR3 reads CASIPGPPEGTDTQYF. The CDR3 DNA reads TGTGCCAGCATCCCGGGCCCTCCGGAGGGCACAGATACGCAGTATTTT.

V gene TRBV7-9 combines with J gene TRBJ2-1; D possibly matches TRBD1 or TRBD2 (5 bases each). Trimming shortened V by 5 bases and J by 9 bases, and 20 bases separated the two germline ends. The CDR3 runs to 15 residues. Germline V gene sequence: CDR1 SEHNR, CDR2 FQNEAQ (reference sequence). The CDR3 DNA reads TGTGCCAGCAGCCCTACAGGTGGCCGTGGGGGTGAGCAGTTCTTC. Translated, it gives CASSPTGGRGGEQFF.

This clonotype was counted a few times. The chain recombines TRBV29-1 with TRBJ2-5, with D perhaps matching TRBD2 (5 bases). The V gene lost 0 bases and the J gene lost 0 bases, with 8 bases spanning the gap. The CDR3 totals 14 residues. Per the germline V gene, CDR1 is SQVTM and CDR2 is ANQGSEA. The CDR3 DNA reads as TGCAGCGTTGAAGACTTGCGGGACCAAGAGACCCAGTACTTC. Its translation: CSVEDLRDQETQYF.

The table lists this clonotype with a few counts. This chain connects TRBV20-1 to TRBJ2-1; perhaps D is TRBD1 or TRBD2 (6 bases each). From germline, CDR1 is DFQATT and CDR2 SNEGSKA (reference sequence). There are 17 residues in the CDR3. V lost 4 bases and J lost 3, with 22 bases in between. The CDR3 coding sequence is TGCAGTGCTAATACGGGGGCCCTCTCAACCTACTACAATGAGCAGTTCTTC. Residues: CSANTGALSTYYNEQFF.

This clonotype was seen more than once but under ten times. The gene calls are TRBV11-2 and TRBJ2-3; D is perhaps TRBD1 (6 bases). Germline assignment: CDR1 SGHAT and CDR2 FQNNGV. The CDR3 is made up of 17 amino acids. The V end was cut by 4 bases, the J end by 0 bases, with 17 bases between. For the CDR3, the DNA is TGTGCCAGCAGCTACATCCCCTCAGGGGCTAGCACAGATACGCAGTATTTT. Its protein is CASSYIPSGASTDTQYF.

This clonotype has just a few counts. V and J are TRBV11-1 and TRBJ2-1; D not resolved. Per germline, CDR1 SGHAT and CDR2 FQDESV (reference sequence). The V gene lost 4 bases and the J gene lost 8 bases, with 12 bases spanning the gap. This CDR3 is 13 amino acids long. The DNA for the CDR3 is TGTGCCAGCAGCTCCGACCTGGGCTATGAGCAGTTCTTC. Translating it yields CASSSDLGYEQFF.